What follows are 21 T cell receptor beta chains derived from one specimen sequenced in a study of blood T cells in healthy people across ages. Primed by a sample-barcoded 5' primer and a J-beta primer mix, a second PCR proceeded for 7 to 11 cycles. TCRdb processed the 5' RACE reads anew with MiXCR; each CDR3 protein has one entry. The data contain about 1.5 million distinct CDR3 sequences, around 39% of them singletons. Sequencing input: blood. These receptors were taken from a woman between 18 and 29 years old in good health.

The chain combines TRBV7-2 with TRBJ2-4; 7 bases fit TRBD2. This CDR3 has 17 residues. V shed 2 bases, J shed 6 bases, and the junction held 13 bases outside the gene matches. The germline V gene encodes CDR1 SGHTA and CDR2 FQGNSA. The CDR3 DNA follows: TGTGCCAGCAGCTTATTTGAGAGCATACGGGGGGTAAACATTCAGTACTTC. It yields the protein CASSLFESIRGVNIQYF.

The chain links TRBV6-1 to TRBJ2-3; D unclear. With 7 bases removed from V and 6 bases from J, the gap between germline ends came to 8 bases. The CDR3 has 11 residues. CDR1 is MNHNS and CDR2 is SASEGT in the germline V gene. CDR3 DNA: TGTGCCAGCATAGGGTACGATACGCAGTATTTT. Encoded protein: CASIGYDTQYF.

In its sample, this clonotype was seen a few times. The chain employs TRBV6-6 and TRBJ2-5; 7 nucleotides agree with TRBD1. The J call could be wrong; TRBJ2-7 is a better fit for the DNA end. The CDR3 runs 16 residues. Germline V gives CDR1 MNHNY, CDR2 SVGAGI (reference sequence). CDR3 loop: CASSYSPLDRAIEQYF. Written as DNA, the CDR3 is TGTGCCAGCAGTTACTCCCCGTTAGACAGGGCGATCGAGCAGTACTTC.

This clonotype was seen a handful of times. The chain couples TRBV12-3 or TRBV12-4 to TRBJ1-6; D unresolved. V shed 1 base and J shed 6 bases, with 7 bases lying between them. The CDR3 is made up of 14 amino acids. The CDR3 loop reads CASSLVEGNSPLHF. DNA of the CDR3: TGTGCCAGCAGTTTAGTAGAGGGTAATTCACCCCTCCACTTT.

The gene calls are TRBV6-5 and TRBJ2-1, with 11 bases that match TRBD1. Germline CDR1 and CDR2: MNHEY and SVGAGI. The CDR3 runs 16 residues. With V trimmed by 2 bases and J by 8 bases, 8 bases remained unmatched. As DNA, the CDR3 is TGTGCCAGCAGTTACACCTGGACAGGGGGCATCGATGAGCAGTTCTTC. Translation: CASSYTWTGGIDEQFF.

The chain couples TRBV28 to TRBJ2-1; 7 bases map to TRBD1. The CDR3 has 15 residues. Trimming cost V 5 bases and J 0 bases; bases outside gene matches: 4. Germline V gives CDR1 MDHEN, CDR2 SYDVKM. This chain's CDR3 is CASSTGTDSYNEQFF. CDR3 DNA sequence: TGTGCCAGCAGTACCGGGACAGACTCCTACAATGAGCAGTTCTTC.

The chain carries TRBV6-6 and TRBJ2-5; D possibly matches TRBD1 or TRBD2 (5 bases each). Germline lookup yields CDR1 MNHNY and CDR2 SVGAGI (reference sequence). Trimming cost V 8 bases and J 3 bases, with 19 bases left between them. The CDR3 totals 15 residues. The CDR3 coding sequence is TGTGCCAGCGGCAGAACTCCCGGGACGGAAGAGACCCAGTACTTC. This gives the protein CASGRTPGTEETQYF.

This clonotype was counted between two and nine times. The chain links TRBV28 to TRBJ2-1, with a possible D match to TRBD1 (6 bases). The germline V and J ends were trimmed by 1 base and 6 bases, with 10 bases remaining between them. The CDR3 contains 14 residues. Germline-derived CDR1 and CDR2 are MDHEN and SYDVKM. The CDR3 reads CASSLLEGGNEQFF. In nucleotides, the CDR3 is TGTGCCAGCAGTTTATTAGAAGGGGGCAATGAGCAGTTCTTC. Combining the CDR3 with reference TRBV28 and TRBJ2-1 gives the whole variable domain DVKVTQSSRYLVKRTGEKVFLECVQDMDHENMFWYRQDPGLGLRLIYFSYDVKMKEKGDIPEGYSVSREKKERFSLILESASTNQTSMYLCASSLLEGGNEQFFGPGTRLTVL.

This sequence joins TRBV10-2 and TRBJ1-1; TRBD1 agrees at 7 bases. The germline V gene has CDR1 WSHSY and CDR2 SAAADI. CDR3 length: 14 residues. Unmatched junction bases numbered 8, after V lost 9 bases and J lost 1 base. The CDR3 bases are TGCGCCAGTTTACCGGGACAGAAGAACACTGAAGCTTTCTTT. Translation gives CASLPGQKNTEAFF.

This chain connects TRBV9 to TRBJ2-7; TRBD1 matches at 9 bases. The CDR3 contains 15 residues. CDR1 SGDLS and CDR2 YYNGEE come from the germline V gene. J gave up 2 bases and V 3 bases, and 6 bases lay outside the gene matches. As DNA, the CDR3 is TGTGCCAGCAGCGGTGGGGACAGGGAGCCCTACGAGCAGTACTTC. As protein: CASSGGDREPYEQYF.

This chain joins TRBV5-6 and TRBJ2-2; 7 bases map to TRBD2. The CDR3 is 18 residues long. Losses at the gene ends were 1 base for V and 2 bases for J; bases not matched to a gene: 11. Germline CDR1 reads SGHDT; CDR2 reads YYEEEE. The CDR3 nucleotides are TGTGCCAGCAGCTTGAAGGGCGGGAGTCGATTAAACACCGGGGAGCTGTTTTTT. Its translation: CASSLKGGSRLNTGELFF.

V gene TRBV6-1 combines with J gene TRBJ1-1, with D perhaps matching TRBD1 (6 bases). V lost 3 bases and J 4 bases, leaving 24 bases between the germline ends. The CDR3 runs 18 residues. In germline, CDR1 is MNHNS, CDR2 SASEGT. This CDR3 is CASSDLLHSQGGGTEAFF. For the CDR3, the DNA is TGTGCCAGCAGTGACCTTTTGCACTCACAGGGAGGGGGCACTGAAGCTTTCTTT.

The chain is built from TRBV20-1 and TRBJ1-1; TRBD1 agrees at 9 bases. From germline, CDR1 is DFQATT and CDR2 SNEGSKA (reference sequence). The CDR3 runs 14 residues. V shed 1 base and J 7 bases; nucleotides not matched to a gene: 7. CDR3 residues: CSARVTGGRREAFF. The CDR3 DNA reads TGCAGTGCTAGAGTTACAGGGGGCCGCCGTGAAGCTTTCTTT.

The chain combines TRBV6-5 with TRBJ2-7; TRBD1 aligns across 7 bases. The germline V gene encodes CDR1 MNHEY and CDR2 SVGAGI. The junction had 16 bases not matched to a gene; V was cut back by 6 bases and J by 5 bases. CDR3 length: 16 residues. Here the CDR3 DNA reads TGTGCCAGCAGGGACCCGAGACAGGGTACCGTTCACGAGCAGTACTTC. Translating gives CASRDPRQGTVHEQYF.

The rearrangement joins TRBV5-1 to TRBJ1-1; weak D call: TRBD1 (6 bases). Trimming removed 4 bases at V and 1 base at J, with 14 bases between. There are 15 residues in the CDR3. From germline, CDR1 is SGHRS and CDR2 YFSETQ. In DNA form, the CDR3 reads TGCGCCAGCAGCCCCAGGGGTTGGGGGAACACTGAAGCTTTCTTT. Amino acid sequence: CASSPRGWGNTEAFF. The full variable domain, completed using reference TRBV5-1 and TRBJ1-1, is KAGVTQTPRYLIKTRGQQVTLSCSPISGHRSVSWYQQTPGQGLQFLFEYFSETQRNKGNFPGRFSGRQFSNSRSEMNVSTLELGDSALYLCASSPRGWGNTEAFFGQGTRLTVV.

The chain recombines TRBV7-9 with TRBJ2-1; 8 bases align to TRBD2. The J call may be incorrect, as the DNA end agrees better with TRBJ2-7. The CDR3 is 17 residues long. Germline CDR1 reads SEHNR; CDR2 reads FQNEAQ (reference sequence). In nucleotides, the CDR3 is TGTGCCAGCAGTCCCGGTTGGAGCGGGAGTACCTACAATGAGCAGTACTTC. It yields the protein CASSPGWSGSTYNEQYF.

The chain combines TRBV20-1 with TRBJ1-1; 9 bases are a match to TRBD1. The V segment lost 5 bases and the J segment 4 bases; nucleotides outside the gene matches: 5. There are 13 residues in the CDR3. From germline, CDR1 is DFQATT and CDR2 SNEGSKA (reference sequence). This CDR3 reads CSALQGAITEAFF. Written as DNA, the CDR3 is TGCAGTGCTCTACAGGGGGCTATCACTGAAGCTTTCTTT.

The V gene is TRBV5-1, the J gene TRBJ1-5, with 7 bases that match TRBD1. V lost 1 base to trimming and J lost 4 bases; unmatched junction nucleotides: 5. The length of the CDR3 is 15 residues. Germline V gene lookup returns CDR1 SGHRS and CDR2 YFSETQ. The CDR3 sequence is CASSLMGTDNQPQHF. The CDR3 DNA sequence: TGCGCCAGCAGCTTGATGGGGACAGATAATCAGCCCCAGCATTTT.

The CDR3 here is CSASLWRGAMSYEQYF. The CDR3 DNA reads as TGCAGTGCTTCTTTGTGGCGGGGGGCGATGTCCTACGAGCAGTACTTC. The V and J genes are TRBV20-1 and TRBJ2-7, with 8 bases aligning to TRBD2. The CDR3 contains 16 residues. CDR1 and CDR2 from the germline V gene are DFQATT and SNEGSKA (reference sequence). V lost 5 bases, J lost 1 base, and 13 bases stayed unmatched.

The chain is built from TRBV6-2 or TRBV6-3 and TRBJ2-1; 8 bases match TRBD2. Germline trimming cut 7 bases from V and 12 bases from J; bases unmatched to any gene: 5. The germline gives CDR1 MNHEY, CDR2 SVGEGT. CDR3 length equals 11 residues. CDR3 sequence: CASTRGATQFF. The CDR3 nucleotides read TGTGCCAGCACGCGGGGGGCCACGCAGTTCTTC.

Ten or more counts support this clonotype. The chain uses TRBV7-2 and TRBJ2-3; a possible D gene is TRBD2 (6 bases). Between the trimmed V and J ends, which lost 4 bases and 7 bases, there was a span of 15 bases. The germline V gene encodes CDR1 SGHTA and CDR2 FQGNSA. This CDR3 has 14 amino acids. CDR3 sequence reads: CASSSPWGGNTQYF. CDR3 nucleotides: TGTGCCAGCAGCTCCCCTTGGGGCGGGAATACGCAGTATTTT.